This TCR beta chain was recorded in a study of cytomegalovirus exposure and HLA in healthy donors. Study-level points and caveats: In an earlier analysis, most TCR beta V segments were productive about 87% or about 30% of the time. Looking again later, the authors saw that most CMV-associated TCR beta chains seemed HLA-restricted. Another analysis was done later, and it associated around 15,000 TCR beta sequences with HLA alleles at 0.05 false discovery rate.

Germline V gene data show CDR1 as SGHTA and CDR2 as FQGNSA. This CDR3 is 15 amino acids long. V gave up 5 bases and J gave up 1 base, with 12 bases separating them. Researchers ran the PCR with 60 Vbeta and 13 Jbeta primers. Measured with immunoSEQ multiplex PCR; TCRdb has only the in-frame clones, and not every one. The sample gives 100,000 to 150,000 clones, approximately 80% of which show up once; approximately 11% is in the top ten. This clone was observed once. Its antigen is still unknown. The chain carries TRBV7-2 and TRBJ1-5; D gene unclear. Sequenced material: PBMCs. This TCR came from a man in his thirties or forties in good health and CMV-seropositive. CDR3 bases: TGTGCCAGCAGCACCAACTCGGGGAGCAATCAGCCCCAGCATTTT. Amino acid sequence: CASSTNSGSNQPQHF. Looking up the rest from reference TRBV7-2 and TRBJ1-5 gives the full variable domain: GAGVSQSPSNKVTEKGKDVELRCDPISGHTALYWYRQSLGQGLEFLIYFQGNSAPDKSGLPSDRFSAERTGGSVSTLTIQRTQQEDSAVYLCASSTNSGSNQPQHFGDGTRLSIL.